This TCR beta chain was obtained from a study of blood T cell repertoires in COVID-19. About the research overall: From T cells, B-cell-depleted T cells, or PBMCs came the material, which was cDNA or gDNA.

Clones were read by immunoSEQ multiplex PCR, and TCRdb kept only the in-frame ones, dropping some. Here the sample spans approximately 180,000 clones, roughly 85% being singletons. Germline loops: CDR1 LNHDA, CDR2 SQIVND (reference sequence). Trimming removed 3 bases from V and 2 bases from J; junction bases left unmatched: 7. This CDR3 is built from 15 residues. The clonotype originates from a man aged 60-69 years with active or convalescent COVID-19. Sequencing was carried out using peripheral blood. The J gene is TRBJ2-7, the V gene TRBV19; the match to TRBD1 covers 7 bases. The CDR3 spells CASSIRDSPTYEQYF. The CDR3 nucleotides read TGTGCCAGTAGTATTAGGGACAGTCCAACCTACGAGCAGTACTTC.